These 16 T cell receptor beta chains originate from one sample sequenced in a study of blood T cell repertoires in COVID-19. Assay used: immunoSEQ multiplex PCR; TCRdb lists only in-frame clones, some missing. The top ten hold approximately 1% of the sample, which has fewer than 250,000 clones, around 85% seen once. The material sequenced was peripheral blood. The source is a man aged 25 to 40 with acute or convalescent COVID-19.

The chain links TRBV4-1 to TRBJ1-4; 9 bases are a match to TRBD1. The CDR3 totals 13 residues. Germline lookup yields CDR1 MGHRA and CDR2 YSYEKL. V was clipped by 7 bases and J by 4 bases; unmatched bases: 1. The CDR3 DNA is TGCGCCAGCATGGGACAGGGTAATGAAAAACTGTTTTTT. Its translation is CASMGQGNEKLFF.

This clone was counted a few times. The chain couples TRBV6-2 or TRBV6-3 to TRBJ2-1; 7 nucleotides agree with TRBD1. Germline loops: CDR1 MNHEY, CDR2 SVGEGT. This CDR3 is 16 amino acids long. V trimming: 2 bases; J trimming: 8 bases; junction bases outside the gene matches: 12. The CDR3 coding sequence is TGTGCCAGCAGTTACCCATACAGGGGACCGACTGATGAGCAGTTCTTC. It yields the protein CASSYPYRGPTDEQFF.

The gene calls are TRBV27 and TRBJ1-1; 9 bases are a match to TRBD1. The CDR3 extends over 17 amino acids. V was pared by 5 bases and J by 3 bases, with 13 bases of the junction left unmatched. The germline V gene has CDR1 MNHEY and CDR2 SMNVEV (reference sequence). The CDR3 sequence: CASSQRTGVSWDTEAFF. For the CDR3, the DNA is TGTGCCAGCAGTCAAAGGACAGGGGTGAGTTGGGACACTGAAGCTTTCTTT.

This clone was recorded only once. CDR3 region: CASSLGAGVYNEQFF. The CDR3 DNA follows: TGTGCCAGCAGCTTAGGTGCGGGGGTGTACAATGAGCAGTTCTTC. This sequence joins TRBV11-2 and TRBJ2-1; 7 bases are a match to TRBD2. After removal of 1 base from V and 4 bases from J, the junction contained 4 bases not matched to a gene. The CDR3 is 15 residues long. CDR1 and CDR2 from the germline V gene are SGHAT and FQNNGV.

CDR3 coding DNA: TGTGCCAGCAGTCCGGCGGGACAGGGGATATACAATGAGCAGTTCTTC. Amino acid sequence: CASSPAGQGIYNEQFF. The chain carries TRBV28 and TRBJ2-1, with TRBD1 identical over 10 bases. The V gene end was trimmed by 5 bases and the J gene end by 4 bases; junction bases not matched to a gene: 8. This CDR3 is 16 amino acids long. Germline V gene lookup returns CDR1 MDHEN and CDR2 SYDVKM.

This clone occurred a few times. CDR3 region: CASSQDYSGNTIYF. The CDR3, as DNA: TGTGCCAGCAGTCAGGATTACTCTGGAAACACCATATATTTT. This chain uses TRBV6-5 with TRBJ1-3; no clear D. Germline V gives CDR1 MNHEY, CDR2 SVGAGI. The CDR3 is 14 amino acids. Between the trimmed V and J ends, which lost 5 bases and 0 bases, there was a span of 8 bases.

The CDR3 loop is CSVPLYSADTQYF. In nucleotides, the CDR3 is TGCAGCGTTCCCCTTTACAGTGCAGATACGCAGTATTTT. The chain combines TRBV29-1 with TRBJ2-3; D gene unclear. Germline CDR1 and CDR2: SQVTM and ANQGSEA. Trimming cost V 5 bases and J 4 bases, with 13 bases left between them. This CDR3 contains 13 residues.

The V gene is TRBV5-1, the J gene TRBJ1-4; D is unclear. V was clipped by 3 bases and J by 5 bases, with 17 bases between them. The CDR3 contains 16 residues. Germline CDR1 SGHRS, CDR2 YFSETQ. The CDR3 bases are TGCGCCAGCAGCTCCGGCCGGGTAAGCGAGAATGAAAAACTGTTTTTT. The encoded protein is CASSSGRVSENEKLFF.

Concerning this clone: The same CDR3 is also encoded by other DNA sequences in this sample. This chain joins TRBV30 and TRBJ1-5; possible D gene TRBD1, 5 bases. The CDR3 has 13 amino acids. V shed 1 base and J shed 4 bases, with 8 bases lying between them. CDR1 is GTSNPN and CDR2 is SVGIG in the germline V gene (reference sequence). The DNA for the CDR3 is TGTGCCTGGAGTGGGGGCTTAAATCAGCCCCAGCATTTT. Protein sequence: CAWSGGLNQPQHF.

The chain employs TRBV30 and TRBJ1-2; D is undetermined. V dropped 0 bases and J dropped 8 bases, with 13 bases sitting between them. Looked up from germline, CDR1 is GTSNPN and CDR2 is SVGIG (reference sequence). The CDR3 covers 13 residues. CDR3 amino acids: CAWSVWLGSGYTF. For the CDR3, the DNA is TGTGCCTGGAGTGTATGGTTAGGGAGCGGCTACACCTTC.

The chain combines TRBV12-2 with TRBJ1-5. TRBV12-2 is a documented pseudogene. This CDR3 spans 16 amino acids. CDR3 in DNA: TGTGCAAGTCGCTTAGCTAGAGGGCGCAGCAATCAGCCCCAGCATTTT. This translates into CASRLARGRSNQPQHF.

The gene calls are TRBV12-5 and TRBJ1-1, with D tentatively TRBD1 (5 bases). Trimming removed 4 bases from V and 10 bases from J, with 16 bases in between. Germline V gene sequence: CDR1 LGHNT, CDR2 FRNRAP. This CDR3 is 13 amino acids long. This CDR3 is CASGSGVPVGAFF. The CDR3 coding sequence is TGTGCTAGTGGTTCGGGGGTCCCGGTCGGAGCTTTCTTT.

This clone was found once. The chain joins TRBV6-5 to TRBJ1-1; D might be TRBD1 (6 bases). Germline CDR1 is MNHEY and CDR2 is SVGAGI. Trimming removed 4 bases from V and 3 bases from J, with 12 bases in between. The CDR3 totals 14 residues. The CDR3 DNA reads as TGTGCCAGCAGTTGGAGGGGGGGGGACACTGAAGCTTTCTTT. This sequence encodes CASSWRGGDTEAFF.

This chain connects TRBV4-2 to TRBJ2-3; 10 positions agree with TRBD2. This CDR3 comprises 15 residues. In germline, CDR1 is LGHNA, CDR2 YNFKEQ. V was clipped by 4 bases and J by 4 bases; unmatched bases: 5. CDR3 residues: CASSPGLAEADTQYF. Written as DNA, the CDR3 is TGTGCCAGCAGCCCCGGACTAGCGGAGGCAGATACGCAGTATTTT.

The V gene is TRBV9, the J gene TRBJ2-7; maybe TRBD1 (5 bases). V was clipped by 0 bases and J by 3 bases, with 7 bases between them. This CDR3 contains 13 residues. In germline, CDR1 is SGDLS, CDR2 YYNGEE. The CDR3 region is CASSVGQNYEQYF. The CDR3 coding sequence is TGTGCCAGCAGCGTAGGACAGAACTACGAGCAGTACTTC.

This clone has just a few counts. The chain links TRBV6-5 to TRBJ2-7; possible D gene TRBD1, 6 bases. The germline V and J ends were trimmed by 6 bases and 3 bases, with 15 bases remaining between them. There are 14 residues in the CDR3. CDR1 and CDR2 from the germline V gene are MNHEY and SVGAGI. This CDR3 is CASSSGQTDYEQYF. CDR3 coding DNA: TGTGCCAGCAGCTCAGGACAGACTGACTACGAGCAGTACTTC.